This TCR beta chain was retrieved from a study of cytomegalovirus exposure and HLA in healthy donors (dated by TCRdb to 2016 to 2017). Turning to the overall study: In an earlier analysis of under 600 of the donors, 276 Gb of sequence data and 117 million unique TCR beta sequences from some 170 million T cells were reported. About 300 gigabases of sequencing data and tens of millions of unique TCR sequences made up an early release that covered several hundred HLA-typed donors. Of the 398 genotyped donors, approximately 81% were placed in the genetic ancestry cluster associated with self-reported Caucasian donors. The study was designed to test whether signatures of past pathogen exposure could be identified by cataloging public T cell receptors. The study profiled the T cell repertoires of fewer than 850 subjects by immunosequencing and related them to cytomegalovirus serostatus. Besides the first cohort of roughly 660 subjects, a separate validation cohort made up of over 95 different subjects was used. High-throughput TCR immunosequencing, statistical association of individual TCRs with disease status, and machine learning were combined to predict cytomegalovirus infection status. To study patterns of TCR occurrence, a later analysis re-analyzed previously published TCR beta repertoires from 500 to 850 donors and added high-resolution HLA genotyping. The later analysis used no new phenotypic data to find candidate immune exposures, relying instead on TCR beta sequences and their occurrence across donors. In an earlier analysis of around 540 of the donors, high-throughput TCR beta sequencing was used to judge whether each TCR beta V gene segment behaved as functional or pseudogenic. Donor age, sex, ethnicity and CMV serostatus were collected together with the repertoire data. A later genetic analysis used genome-wide SNP genotypes for about 65% of the roughly 700 donors, treating that subset as a discovery cohort. All discovery cohort repertoires had been generated on a single sequencing platform. Class I and class II HLA loci were covered by the typing at four-digit resolution. Typing coverage varied by locus: roughly 620-640 donors for A, B, C, DRB1 and DQB1; more than 500 for DQA1; more than 600 for DPA1; around 450 for DPB1. Roughly five DR-DQ haplotypes were handled as single units for association and clustering because linkage in the cohort was strong. On average, over 200,000 unique TCR beta nucleotide sequences were sequenced per donor among about 400 genotyped donors of the cohort, with roughly 18% of those sequences being non-productive. Overall study results and their limits: In vitro tests confirmed that three of the cytomegalovirus-associated TCR beta chains recognize cytomegalovirus antigens. In a later analysis, the rate of TCR association differed among HLA loci, with DRB1 alleles having the most associated TCRs and HLA-C alleles having the fewest. The classifier was reported to diagnose cytomegalovirus status with high specificity and sensitivity in both the original cohort and the validation cohort. In a later analysis, HLA-associated TCR beta chains showed more clonal expansion and lower generation probabilities than non-associated chains that were equally common. This cohort had only TCR beta chains sequenced, and the lack of alpha or paired-chain data limited which features could be detected. Because some donors lacked HLA typing at each locus, the association tests relied only on the typed subset. The sequencing pipeline was judged likely to have produced a cluster of highly shared sequence variants as a technical artifact. When HLA alleles, especially DR and DQ, strongly co-occurred, TCR associations were difficult to assign to individual alleles. Because counts were too low, seventeen rarely observed V segments, including chromosome 9 orphons, were left out of the earlier analysis of approximately 580 of the donors. A further reported finding was that TCR beta sequences accurately predicted the HLA-A and HLA-B alleles for most subjects in the first cohort. The authors suggested that the approach could potentially be extended to other disease states and immunological phenotypes. Most CMV-associated TCR beta chains appeared to be HLA-restricted in a later analysis, and the HLA associations seemed to be driven largely by CMV exposure. A total of 150 to 200 TCR beta chains were listed by the study as associated with cytomegalovirus. Correlated functional status among segregating V segments might reflect linkage disequilibrium, but an unknown experimental factor could not be ruled out. Immune exposure information for the cohort was limited to CMV serostatus. V-gene and J-gene trimming of TCR beta chains was associated with a missense DCLRE1C variant in a later genetic analysis, and the association was replicated in an independent cohort. Several of the top co-occurrence clusters appeared to be linked to parvovirus B19, influenza, CMV and Epstein-Barr virus, according to a later analysis. Some IMGT-functional V segments, including TRBV6-2 and TRBV6-3, could not be told apart with the 87-base-pair reads, so those segments were excluded. Broadly in line with IMGT annotations, most TCR beta V segments showed up in productive rearrangements about 87% or about 30% of the time in an earlier analysis of 450 to 750 of the donors. A later analysis associated around 16,000 TCR beta sequences with specific HLA alleles at a false discovery rate of 0.05. According to a later genetic analysis, donors in an Asian-associated ancestry cluster had fewer N-insertions in productive TCRs than the roughly 700-donor mean. Presence/absence analyses assumed roughly uniform sequencing depth across donors, an assumption that may not hold. Across donors, most TCR sequences were observed very rarely, whereas some public TCRs were present in many individuals.

The cohort was made up of about 610 healthy bone marrow donors. All cohort members were sampled while nominally healthy, although unrecorded immune exposures were likely present. The donor tested CMV seronegative, placing the donor among the 350 or so seronegative members of the cohort. A peripheral blood sample was collected from each donor, and TCR beta sequencing was performed on peripheral blood mononuclear cells. The Qiagen DNeasy Blood Extraction Kit was used to extract genomic DNA from the blood cell samples. The junction shows trimming of 4 bases on V and 8 bases on J, and the gene matches do not reach 10 bases of it. Measured from the cysteine to the phenylalanine, the CDR3 is 14 residues long. Of all the DNA, just the CDR3 is kept, 42 bases in frame from base 1. Sequences SEHNR (CDR1) and FQNEAQ (CDR2) are obtained from the germline V gene (reference sequence). Receptors were amplified or captured by the immunoSEQ multiplex PCR assay. A mixture of 60 forward primers for TCR Vbeta segments and 13 reverse primers for TCR Jbeta segments was used in the multiplex PCR. The CDR3 region of rearranged TCR beta genes was amplified from genomic DNA with a multiplex PCR assay. On the Illumina HiSeq System, the amplified TCR beta libraries were sequenced as 87-base-pair reads. On the authors' methods: In a later analysis, tens of millions of unique TCR beta chains were counted across the roughly 610 repertoires, and around 10 million of these chains were shared by at least two donors. Raw reads were error-corrected and collapsed into unique sequences with a nearest-neighbor algorithm that merged closely related sequences to remove PCR and sequencing errors. V, D and J gene segments were assigned by aligning CDR3 sequences to IMGT reference sequences. Each retained sequence needed at least a six-nucleotide match to both a V gene segment and a J gene segment. Rearrangements were classified as productive when the CDR3 lacked stop codons and remained in frame with V and J, and all other rearrangements were classified as non-productive. CDR3 was defined by IMGT convention, running from the second conserved V-encoded cysteine to the conserved J-encoded phenylalanine. The earlier analysis of about 560 of the donors excluded any sequence lacking an unambiguous match to a single V gene segment. In an earlier analysis of 500 to 750 of the donors, V segments were called functional above 56.7% productive rearrangements and were called segregating when the between-donor standard deviation exceeded 5%. A statistical classification framework was built to diagnose cytomegalovirus status from the catalog of TCR beta chain sequences. V and J gene assignment, in a later analysis, came from comparing TCR nucleotide sequences with IMGT/GENE-DB human TR gene sequences. The TCRdist pipeline was used in a later analysis to assign CDR3 sequences and most-parsimonious VDJ recombination scenarios. In a later analysis, every TCR beta chain was defined by the combination of its CDR3 amino acid sequence and its V-gene family, and reads without a unique V-gene family were dropped. In a later analysis, 500 to 650 highly shared, low-generation-probability nucleotide sequences were removed to address suspected cross-contamination and a sequencing artifact. For each public chain, a later analysis derived a clonal expansion index from normalized ranks of inferred template counts within each repertoire. Generation probabilities in a later analysis came from a VDJ recombination model fitted to out-of-frame rearrangements, and those results were checked against IGoR. A later analysis scored TCR-TCR, TCR-HLA and TCR-CMV co-occurrence with hypergeometric tests, applying a repertoire-size bias correction to TCR pairs. False discovery rates were estimated in a later analysis by permuting HLA or CMV assignments 20 times. In a later analysis, co-occurring TCRs were grouped with DBSCAN, and TCRdist sequence similarity was added when clustering was performed within HLA-allele-positive subsets. Repertoires with fewer than 30,000 or more than 120,000 public chains were left out of co-occurrence clustering, as were five repertoires with anomalous nucleotide sharing. The table was pulled from immuneACCESS by TCRdb, which kept in-frame rearrangements only. Such tables lose some clones; where checked, under half of the loss comes from unresolved V genes, and the rest has no known cause. V and J calls and clone size follow that table, whereas D and trimming were derived from the DNA. The sample includes approximately 190,000 clones, with about 79% observed a single time. The ten largest clonotypes hold around 0.1% of the sample.

A remark on this clone: This clone's antigen is unknown. The input lacks base qualities; no much larger clone sits a single base away.

Sequencing was performed on PBMCs. The receptor chain draws on TRBV7-9 and TRBJ1-2, with 7 junctional bases fitting TRBD1. This sequence originates from a boy aged 2 to 9 in good health and CMV-seronegative. The CDR3 region reads CASSSGDSRDGYTF. In nucleotides, the sequence is TGTGCCAGCAGCTCCGGGGACAGCCGGGACGGCTACACCTTC.